The 31 T cell receptor beta chains given below trace back to one sample, sequenced in a study of blood T cell repertoires in COVID-19. Libraries were prepared by immunoSEQ multiplex PCR; TCRdb keeps only in-frame clonotypes and omits some of them. The sample has 150,000 to 200,000 clones, around 84% seen once; the top ten hold less than 20%. The sequenced material came from peripheral blood. The receptors derive from a woman of 80 years or more with acute or convalescent COVID-19.

This chain links TRBV7-2 with TRBJ2-2; no definite D call. This CDR3 contains 13 residues. Per germline, CDR1 SGHTA and CDR2 FQGNSA. With 6 bases removed from V and 5 bases from J, the gap between germline ends came to 10 bases. The CDR3 nucleotides read TGTGCCAGCAGGTACACCGTTACCGGGGAGCTGTTTTTT. Protein sequence: CASRYTVTGELFF.

The chain links TRBV5-1 to TRBJ2-1; 10 bases line up with TRBD1. V lost 4 bases to trimming and J lost 10 bases; unmatched junction nucleotides: 14. The CDR3 covers 16 residues. CDR1 SGHRS and CDR2 YFSETQ come from the germline V gene. This CDR3 is CASSPYLGQGGVEQFF. The CDR3 coding sequence is TGCGCCAGCAGCCCGTACCTCGGACAGGGGGGAGTAGAGCAGTTCTTC.

This chain connects TRBV4-3 to TRBJ2-6, with TRBD1 identical over 9 bases. The CDR3 contains 19 residues. Trimming cost V 0 bases and J 0 bases; bases outside gene matches: 6. Per germline, CDR1 LGHNA and CDR2 YSLEER. CDR3 sequence: CASSQDTGQGYSGANVLTF. The CDR3 DNA follows: TGCGCCAGCAGCCAAGACACAGGACAGGGGTACTCTGGGGCCAACGTCCTGACTTTC.

The rearrangement links TRBV3-1 (or the pseudogene TRBV3-2) to TRBJ2-5; 9 bases line up with TRBD2. The CDR3 loop spans 16 amino acids. Germline CDR1 is LGHDT and CDR2 is YNNKEL (reference sequence). Unmatched junction bases numbered 9, after V lost 1 base and J lost 6 bases. The CDR3: CASSQAGSGGGKTQYF. Written as DNA, the CDR3 is TGTGCCAGCAGCCAAGCGGGTAGCGGGGGTGGAAAGACCCAGTACTTC.

Notes on this clone: One end of the junction varies from germline; a read error may be responsible. The same CDR3 also results from other DNA sequences found in this sample. The chain employs TRBV11-1 and TRBJ2-7; D is possibly TRBD1 (6 bases). Germline V gene data show CDR1 as SGHAT and CDR2 as FQDESV (reference sequence). The CDR3 contains 15 residues. As DNA, the CDR3 is TGTGCCAGCAGCCCATATACAGGGTTCTCCTACGAGCAGTATTTC. Its translation is CASSPYTGFSYEQYF.

The chain uses TRBV3-1 (or the pseudogene TRBV3-2) and TRBJ2-3, with a weak D call TRBD1 (6 bases). The length of the CDR3 is 17 residues. Germline lookup yields CDR1 LGHDT and CDR2 YNNKEL (reference sequence). V lost 0 bases and J lost 2, with 15 bases in between. The chain's CDR3 is CASSQDIPRTDTDTQYF. In nucleotides, the CDR3 is TGTGCCAGCAGCCAAGATATTCCCCGGACAGACACAGATACGCAGTATTTT.

The rearrangement joins TRBV7-8 to TRBJ2-1; 7 bases match TRBD2. This CDR3 has 16 amino acids. Per the germline V gene, CDR1 is SGHVS and CDR2 is FQNEAQ. The V gene end was trimmed by 5 bases and the J gene end by 5 bases; junction bases not matched to a gene: 12. The CDR3 region has the DNA TGTGCCAGCAGCCAACTTCTGGGGGGGGAAAACAATGAGCAGTTCTTC. This translates into CASSQLLGGENNEQFF. The full variable domain, with the rest looked up from reference TRBV7-8 and TRBJ2-1, is GAGVSQSPRYKVAKRGQDVALRCDPISGHVSLFWYQQALGQGPEFLTYFQNEAQLDKSGLPSDRFFAERPEGSVSTLKIQRTQQEDSAVYLCASSQLLGGENNEQFFGPGTRLTVL.

The chain is built from TRBV14 and TRBJ2-6, with 10 positions matching TRBD1. This CDR3 is 18 amino acids long. The V segment lost 3 bases and the J segment 0 bases; nucleotides outside the gene matches: 5. Looked up from germline, CDR1 is SGHDN and CDR2 is FVKESK. In DNA, the CDR3 is TGTGCCAGCAGCCAGGACAGGGGGAGCAGCTCTGGGGCCAACGTCCTGACTTTC. This encodes CASSQDRGSSSGANVLTF.

This CDR3 is CASSLRQGNEKLFF. The CDR3 coding sequence is TGCGCCAGCAGCCTTCGACAGGGAAATGAAAAACTGTTTTTT. V usage is TRBV5-1 and J usage is TRBJ1-4, with 7 nucleotides matching TRBD1. The germline V gene has CDR1 SGHRS and CDR2 YFSETQ. The CDR3 is made up of 14 amino acids. After removal of 4 bases from V and 5 bases from J, the junction contained 5 bases not matched to a gene.

Points on this clone: Other DNA sequences in this specimen translate into the identical CDR3. The CDR3 nucleotides are TGTGCCAGCAGTTACGGGCTAGCGGGATACAATGAGCAGTTCTTC. It specifies CASSYGLAGYNEQFF. V usage is TRBV6-5 and J usage is TRBJ2-1, with 9 bases lining up with TRBD2. CDR1 is MNHEY and CDR2 is SVGAGI in the germline V gene. The CDR3 extends over 15 amino acids. Unmatched junction bases numbered 3, after V lost 2 bases and J lost 4 bases.

This chain uses TRBV3-1 (or the pseudogene TRBV3-2) with TRBJ1-1; D is uncertain. Trimming removed 2 bases from V and 8 bases from J, with 6 bases in between. The CDR3 sequence is 11 residues long. The germline CDR1 and CDR2 sequences are LGHDT and YNNKEL (reference sequence). CDR3 DNA sequence: TGTGCCAGCAGCCAAATGCGCGAAGCTTTCTTT. Residues: CASSQMREAFF.

The CDR3: CAWSPRREQYF. The CDR3 region has the DNA TGTGCCTGGAGTCCACGGCGGGAGCAGTACTTC. V usage is TRBV30 and J usage is TRBJ2-7; D remains ambiguous. The CDR3 has 11 amino acids. Germline V CDR1 and CDR2: GTSNPN, SVGIG (reference sequence). V was clipped by 2 bases and J by 7 bases, with 9 bases between them.

Of note for this clone: In the same sample, other DNA sequences code for this CDR3. The CDR3 bases are TGTGCCTGGACTAGCGGATCCTACGAGCAGTACTTC. Its protein product is CAWTSGSYEQYF. This chain joins TRBV30 and TRBJ2-7; 7 bases are a match to TRBD2. The ends lost 4 bases at V and 1 base at J; junction bases unmatched: 1. Germline CDR1 is GTSNPN and CDR2 is SVGIG (reference sequence). The CDR3 totals 12 residues.

This clone was detected a few times. The chain links TRBV20-1 to TRBJ2-1, with TRBD2 identical over 9 bases. The V gene's germline CDR1 is DFQATT and CDR2 SNEGSKA (reference sequence). The CDR3 is 13 residues long. The V segment lost 3 bases and the J segment 9 bases; nucleotides outside the gene matches: 6. CDR3 DNA: TGCAGTGCTAGTTGGGCTAGCGGGGTTGAGCAGTTCTTC. Translated: CSASWASGVEQFF.

The J gene is TRBJ1-2, the V gene TRBV4-2; D is unclear. Germline values: CDR1 LGHNA, CDR2 YNFKEQ. The CDR3 has 16 residues. Between the trimmed V and J ends, which lost 1 base and 0 bases, there was a span of 12 bases. This CDR3 reads CASSQVKQPSNYGYTF. The CDR3 DNA reads as TGTGCCAGCAGCCAAGTTAAACAGCCTTCTAACTATGGCTACACCTTC.

This clone was observed a single time. The chain uses TRBV5-4 and TRBJ1-3, with 10 bases matching TRBD1. The junction had 6 bases not matched to a gene; V was cut back by 3 bases and J by 0 bases. The CDR3 consists of 17 residues. From germline, CDR1 is SGHNT and CDR2 YYREEE (reference sequence). DNA for the CDR3: TGTGCCAGCAGCTGGCGGACAGGGGGACCCTCTGGAAACACCATATATTTT. Translating gives CASSWRTGGPSGNTIYF.

This chain joins TRBV3-1 (or the pseudogene TRBV3-2) and TRBJ2-7; 9 bases fit TRBD2. The CDR3 consists of 16 residues. V shed 4 bases, J shed 2 bases, and the junction held 9 bases outside the gene matches. Germline V CDR1 and CDR2: LGHDT, YNNKEL (reference sequence). This CDR3 reads CASSLAGGGTAYEQYF. The CDR3 DNA sequence: TGTGCCAGCAGCCTTGCGGGAGGGGGGACAGCCTACGAGCAGTACTTC.

The chain employs TRBV18 and TRBJ2-7, with D possibly being TRBD1 (7 bases). CDR1 and CDR2 (germline): KGHSH, LQKENI. Trimming pared 0 bases from V and 3 bases from J, leaving 18 bases between. The CDR3 covers 17 residues. CDR3 amino acids: CASSPPGGTRGVYEQYF. The CDR3 DNA sequence: TGTGCCAGCTCACCACCGGGGGGTACCAGGGGGGTCTACGAGCAGTACTTC.

The chain has TRBV13 and TRBJ2-3; the match to TRBD2 covers 9 bases. The germline gives CDR1 PRHDT, CDR2 FYEKMQ (reference sequence). Germline trimming cut 5 bases from V and 3 bases from J; bases unmatched to any gene: 12. CDR3 length equals 17 residues. CDR3 residues: CASSPPWRGGQTDTQYF. As DNA, the CDR3 is TGTGCCAGCAGCCCCCCGTGGCGGGGGGGCCAGACAGATACGCAGTATTTT.

This clone has just one count. This sequence joins TRBV3-1 (or the pseudogene TRBV3-2) and TRBJ1-6; the D gene is possibly TRBD1 (5 bases). Germline lookup yields CDR1 LGHDT and CDR2 YNNKEL (reference sequence). V shed 2 bases and J shed 10 bases, with 9 bases lying between them. This CDR3 contains 13 residues. CDR3 sequence (DNA): TGTGCCAGCAGCCAACGGGGGACCTCACCCCTCCACTTT. It codes for CASSQRGTSPLHF.

The chain combines TRBV11-1 with TRBJ2-1; tentative D call: TRBD2 (5 bases). V lost 4 bases and J 1 base, leaving 14 bases between the germline ends. Germline V lookup: CDR1 SGHAT, CDR2 FQDESV (reference sequence). CDR3 length: 16 amino acids. CDR3 protein: CASSSLVRASYNEQFF. CDR3 DNA sequence: TGTGCCAGCAGCTCACTAGTCCGGGCGTCCTACAATGAGCAGTTCTTC. The whole variable domain, remainder taken from reference TRBV11-1 and TRBJ2-1, is EAEVAQSPRYKITEKSQAVAFWCDPISGHATLYWYRQILGQGPELLVQFQDESVVDDSQLPKDRFSAERLKGVDSTLKIQPAELGDSAMYLCASSSLVRASYNEQFFGPGTRLTVL.

The V and J genes are TRBV5-4 and TRBJ1-1; possibly TRBD1 for D (6 bases). This CDR3 spans 15 amino acids. Germline lookup yields CDR1 SGHNT and CDR2 YYREEE (reference sequence). Between the trimmed V and J ends, which lost 3 bases and 4 bases, there was a span of 16 bases. CDR3 nucleotide sequence: TGTGCCAGCAGCTCGGAGGGGGGGGGTCGCACTGAAGCTTTCTTT. Translation: CASSSEGGGRTEAFF.

The chain is built from TRBV11-2 and TRBJ2-1; 12 nucleotides match TRBD2. The CDR3 is made up of 17 amino acids. V lost 5 bases, J lost 10 bases, and 15 bases stayed unmatched. Germline V gene data show CDR1 as SGHAT and CDR2 as FQNNGV. CDR3 sequence reads: CASSPRLGTSGSGEQFF. CDR3 nucleotide sequence: TGTGCCAGCAGCCCCCGTCTCGGGACTAGCGGGTCAGGGGAGCAGTTCTTC.

The chain is built from TRBV20-1 and TRBJ2-5, with D maybe TRBD2 (5 bases). V was pared by 0 bases and J by 9 bases, with 8 bases between. The CDR3 length is 11 residues. Germline-derived CDR1 and CDR2 are DFQATT and SNEGSKA (reference sequence). The CDR3 DNA reads as TGCAGTGCTAGAGATAGGCGGGCCCAGTACTTC. Translated: CSARDRRAQYF.

The J gene is TRBJ2-7, the V gene TRBV5-1; TRBD1 might be the D (5 bases). CDR1 SGHRS and CDR2 YFSETQ come from the germline V gene. V was shortened by 0 bases and J by 4 bases, with 11 bases between the two germline ends. This CDR3 contains 14 residues. CDR3 sequence (DNA): TGCGCCAGCAGCTTGGAGACAGTATCTTACGAGCAGTACTTC. It yields the protein CASSLETVSYEQYF.

The J gene is TRBJ2-5, the V gene TRBV27; D perhaps matches TRBD2 (6 bases). CDR1 MNHEY and CDR2 SMNVEV come from the germline V gene (reference sequence). There are 14 residues in the CDR3. With 3 bases removed from V and 1 base from J, the gap between germline ends came to 9 bases. CDR3 DNA sequence: TGTGCCAGCAGTTTTAGCGGAGCCCAAGAGACCCAGTACTTC. Its protein is CASSFSGAQETQYF.

This clone was detected many times. This chain connects TRBV13 to TRBJ2-7, with TRBD2 identical over 13 bases. J was trimmed by 1 base and V by 5 bases; bases with no gene match: 5. In germline, CDR1 is PRHDT, CDR2 FYEKMQ (reference sequence). The CDR3 runs to 16 residues. CDR3 sequence (DNA): TGTGCCAGCAGCAAAGGACTAGCGGGGGTGTCCTACGAGCAGTACTTC. Translating it yields CASSKGLAGVSYEQYF.

Only a few counts were recorded for this clone. The chain combines TRBV19 with TRBJ1-5; 7 positions agree with TRBD1. Germline V gene data show CDR1 as LNHDA and CDR2 as SQIVND (reference sequence). The CDR3 loop spans 14 amino acids. The ends lost 5 bases at V and 6 bases at J; junction bases unmatched: 7. In DNA form, the CDR3 reads TGTGCCAGTAGTGCGGACAGGCCGCCTCAGCCCCAGCATTTT. Translation gives CASSADRPPQPQHF.

This rearrangement joins TRBV6-1 to TRBJ2-7; 8 nucleotides agree with TRBD1. The V segment lost 6 bases and the J segment 3 bases; nucleotides outside the gene matches: 10. Germline V lookup: CDR1 MNHNS, CDR2 SASEGT. The CDR3 is 15 amino acids. CDR3 protein: CASSSTGVPLYEQYF. For the CDR3, the DNA is TGTGCCAGCAGCTCGACAGGGGTCCCCCTCTACGAGCAGTACTTC.

V and J are TRBV10-3 and TRBJ2-7, with 16 bases identical to TRBD2. V was clipped by 1 base and J by 7 bases; unmatched bases: 7. Germline CDR1 reads ENHRY; CDR2 reads SYGVKD. The CDR3 extends over 17 amino acids. CDR3 region: CAISEWGLAGGPNEQYF. In DNA, the CDR3 is TGTGCCATCAGTGAGTGGGGACTAGCGGGAGGGCCGAATGAGCAGTACTTC.

This sequence joins TRBV9 and TRBJ2-1; 7 bases map to TRBD2. CDR1 is SGDLS and CDR2 is YYNGEE in the germline V gene. The ends lost 2 bases at V and 2 bases at J; junction bases unmatched: 7. The CDR3 sequence is 16 residues long. Here the CDR3 reads CASSVKTSFPYNEQFF. CDR3 nucleotides: TGTGCCAGCAGCGTCAAGACTAGCTTCCCCTACAATGAGCAGTTCTTC.